The entry that follows covers one T cell receptor beta chain sequence. The antigen is not known. V dropped 5 bases and J dropped 3; count of bases not matched to a gene: 9. The CDR3 totals 16 residues. Per the germline V gene, CDR1 is SEHNR and CDR2 is FQNEAQ (reference sequence). The sample belongs to a study of cytomegalovirus exposure and HLA in healthy donors. Study results and caveats: Further analysis was carried out later, and it showed several of the most significant clusters appearing linked to common viral pathogens.

PCR used 60 Vbeta primers and 13 Jbeta primers. Libraries were prepared by immunoSEQ multiplex PCR; TCRdb keeps only in-frame clonotypes and omits some of them. The table includes approximately 59,000 clones, 65% to 80% detected once. This chain connects TRBV7-9 to TRBJ1-3; TRBD1 matches 8 bases. Material for sequencing was PBMCs. The TCR was taken from a man in his forties in good health and CMV-seropositive. Written as DNA, the CDR3 is TGTGCCAGCAGCACTCGGACAGGGATGGATGGAAACACCATATATTTT. It specifies CASSTRTGMDGNTIYF.